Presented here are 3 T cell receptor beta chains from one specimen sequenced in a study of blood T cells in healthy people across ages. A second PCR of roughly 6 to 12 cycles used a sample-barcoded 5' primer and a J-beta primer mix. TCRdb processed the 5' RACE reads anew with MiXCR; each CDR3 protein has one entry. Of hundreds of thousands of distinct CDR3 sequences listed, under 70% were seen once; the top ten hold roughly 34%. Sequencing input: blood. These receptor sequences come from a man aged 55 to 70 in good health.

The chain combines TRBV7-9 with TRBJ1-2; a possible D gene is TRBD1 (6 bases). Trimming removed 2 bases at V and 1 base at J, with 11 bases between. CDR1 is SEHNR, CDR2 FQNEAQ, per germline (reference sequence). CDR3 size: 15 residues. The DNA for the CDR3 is TGTGCCAGCAGCTTAAGTCACAGGGTTAACTATGGCTACACCTTC. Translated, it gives CASSLSHRVNYGYTF.

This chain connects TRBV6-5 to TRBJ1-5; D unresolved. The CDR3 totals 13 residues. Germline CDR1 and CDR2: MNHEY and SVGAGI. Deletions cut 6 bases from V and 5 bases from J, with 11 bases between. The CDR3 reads CASSQRRDQPQHF. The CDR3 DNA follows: TGTGCCAGCAGCCAGAGAAGGGATCAGCCCCAGCATTTT.

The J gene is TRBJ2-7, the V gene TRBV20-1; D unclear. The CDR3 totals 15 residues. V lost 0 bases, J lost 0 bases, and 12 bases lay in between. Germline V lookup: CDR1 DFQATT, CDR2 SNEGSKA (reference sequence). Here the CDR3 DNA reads TGCAGTGCTAGAGATCGGGCGCGGAGCTCCTACGAGCAGTACTTC. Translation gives CSARDRARSSYEQYF.